This TCR beta chain was identified during a study of cytomegalovirus exposure and HLA in healthy donors. Across the study: Around 200 million T cells yielded more than 90 million unique TCR beta sequences, as an earlier analysis found.

60 Vbeta and 13 Jbeta primers were used in PCR. Libraries were prepared by immunoSEQ multiplex PCR; TCRdb keeps only in-frame clonotypes and omits some of them. The sample holds 95,000 to 150,000 clones, 80% seen once. Healthy bone marrow donors supplied every sample. This clone was detected once. Its antigen remains unknown. Study-wide findings and caveats: Previous analysis showed most TCR beta V segments were productive about 87% or about 30% of the time.

The V gene's germline CDR1 is LGHNT and CDR2 FRNRAP. The V segment lost 7 bases and the J segment 2 bases; nucleotides outside the gene matches: 5. This CDR3 contains 14 residues. Specimen: PBMCs. The chain carries TRBV12-5 and TRBJ1-2; 9 bases map to TRBD1. This TCR was recovered from a female donor in good health and CMV-seropositive. CDR3 sequence (DNA): TGTGCTAGTGCTCCACAGGGGGCCAACTATGGCTACACCTTC. Encoded protein: CASAPQGANYGYTF. Looking up the rest from reference TRBV12-5 and TRBJ1-2 gives the full variable domain: DARVTQTPRHKVTEMGQEVTMRCQPILGHNTVFWYRQTMMQGLELLAYFRNRAPLDDSGMPKDRFSAEMPDATLATLKIQPSEPRDSAVYFCASAPQGANYGYTFGSGTRLTVV.